Presented here are 15 T cell receptor beta chains from one specimen sequenced in a study of T-cell memory formation after mild COVID-19. MiXCR, applied by TCRdb to the 5' RACE reads, yields one record per CDR3 protein. The sample lists 50,000 to 70,000 distinct CDR3 sequences, 12% occurring once. Sequenced material: PBMCs or a T cell subset sorted from them (not recorded which). The receptors derive from a man younger than 35 who had mild COVID-19 (a few samples of this study predate the infection). Cell type and time point are not known.

This clonotype was found a few times. The gene calls are TRBV11-3 and TRBJ2-3; TRBD1 is a possible D gene (5 bases). V was clipped by 1 base and J by 8 bases, with 16 bases between them. The CDR3 totals 15 residues. Germline CDR1 SGHNT, CDR2 YENEEA. The CDR3 spells CASSLGGLDPATQYF. CDR3 DNA sequence: TGTGCCAGCAGCTTAGGGGGCCTAGACCCCGCTACGCAGTATTTT.

The J gene is TRBJ2-7, the V gene TRBV6-6, with D hard to call. Germline loops: CDR1 MNHNY, CDR2 SVGAGI (reference sequence). CDR3 size: 14 residues. The V gene lost 4 bases and the J gene lost 2 bases, with 12 bases spanning the gap. The CDR3 protein is CASSSTREAYEQYF. CDR3 coding DNA: TGTGCCAGCAGTTCGACACGCGAAGCCTACGAGCAGTACTTC.

The chain links TRBV3-1 to TRBJ2-4, with 10 bases aligning to TRBD1. Germline trimming cut 1 base from V and 9 bases from J; bases unmatched to any gene: 6. The CDR3 has 15 residues. The germline gives CDR1 LGHDT, CDR2 YNNKEL (reference sequence). CDR3 residues: CASSQGSGTGAIQYF. The CDR3 region has the DNA TGTGCCAGCAGCCAAGGGTCTGGGACAGGGGCCATTCAGTACTTC. Supplemented by reference TRBV3-1 and TRBJ2-4, the full variable domain reads DTAVSQTPKYLVTQMGNDKSIKCEQNLGHDTMYWYKQDSKKFLKIMFSYNNKELIINETVPNRFSPKSPDKAHLNLHINSLELGDSAVYFCASSQGSGTGAIQYFGAGTRLSVL.

V and J are TRBV2 and TRBJ2-3; TRBD2 aligns across 9 bases. Per germline, CDR1 SNHLY and CDR2 FYNNEI. The CDR3 extends over 16 amino acids. Trimming at V came to 2 bases and at J to 4 bases, leaving 7 bases not matched to a gene. CDR3: CASSEPSGGPSDTQYF. DNA for the CDR3: TGTGCCAGCAGTGAACCCAGCGGGGGGCCCTCAGATACGCAGTATTTT. The variable domain in full, with the rest retrieved from reference TRBV2 and TRBJ2-3, is EPEVTQTPSHQVTQMGQEVILRCVPISNHLYFYWYRQILGQKVEFLVSFYNNEISEKSEIFDDQFSVERPDGSNFTLKIRSTKLEDSAMYFCASSEPSGGPSDTQYFGPGTRLTVL.

The gene calls are TRBV5-4 and TRBJ2-3; D gene unclear. Trimming pared 3 bases from V and 9 bases from J, leaving 11 bases between. CDR1 is SGHNT and CDR2 is YYREEE in the germline V gene (reference sequence). This CDR3 spans 12 amino acids. The CDR3 region is CASSSDQNTQYF. The CDR3 DNA reads TGTGCCAGCAGCTCAGATCAAAACACGCAGTATTTT.

This clonotype was detected many times. V usage is TRBV11-2 and J usage is TRBJ2-7; D ambiguous. Germline CDR1 SGHAT, CDR2 FQNNGV. CDR3 length equals 14 residues. V was shortened by 5 bases and J by 2 bases, with 13 bases between the two germline ends. In DNA, the CDR3 is TGTGCCAGCAGCCCACTCTTGCCTCCCTACGAGCAGTACTTC. The encoded protein is CASSPLLPPYEQYF. Combining the CDR3 with reference TRBV11-2 and TRBJ2-7 gives the whole variable domain EAGVAQSPRYKIIEKRQSVAFWCNPISGHATLYWYQQILGQGPKLLIQFQNNGVVDDSQLPKDRFSAERLKGVDSTLKIQPAKLEDSAVYLCASSPLLPPYEQYFGPGTRLTVT.

The chain recombines TRBV12-3 or TRBV12-4 with TRBJ2-1, with TRBD2 matching over 10 bases. CDR3 length: 13 amino acids. With V trimmed by 5 bases and J by 7 bases, 2 bases remained unmatched. For the CDR3, the DNA is TGTGCCAGCAGTAGCGGGGGGGGTAATGAGCAGTTCTTC. Its protein is CASSSGGGNEQFF.

This clonotype has more than one count but fewer than ten. The V call is TRBV11-2, the J call TRBJ1-1, with a possible D match to TRBD1 (5 bases). The CDR3 sequence is 14 residues long. Trimming took off 4 bases at V and 4 bases at J, with 13 bases between the two ends. From germline, CDR1 is SGHAT and CDR2 FQNNGV. The CDR3, as DNA: TGTGCCAGCAGCTCAAACGGGGGGGGCACTGAAGCTTTCTTT. Encoded protein: CASSSNGGGTEAFF. The full variable domain, completed using reference TRBV11-2 and TRBJ1-1, is EAGVAQSPRYKIIEKRQSVAFWCNPISGHATLYWYQQILGQGPKLLIQFQNNGVVDDSQLPKDRFSAERLKGVDSTLKIQPAKLEDSAVYLCASSSNGGGTEAFFGQGTRLTVV.

The J gene is TRBJ1-1, the V gene TRBV7-2; TRBD1 might be the D (5 bases). The CDR3 spans 16 residues. Germline-derived CDR1 and CDR2 are SGHTA and FQGNSA. V lost 5 bases and J 0 bases, leaving 16 bases between the germline ends. The CDR3 region is CASSGSRARVNTEAFF. Written as DNA, the CDR3 is TGTGCCAGCAGCGGCTCCAGGGCGCGGGTGAACACTGAAGCTTTCTTT.

This clonotype has a handful of counts. V gene TRBV25-1 combines with J gene TRBJ1-4; no reliable D call. CDR3 length: 12 residues. Trimming left V 3 bases short and J 7 bases short, with 6 bases between. CDR1 and CDR2 from the germline V gene are MGHDK and SYGVNS. CDR3 in amino acids: CASSDRGEKLFF. CDR3 sequence (DNA): TGTGCCAGCAGTGACCGAGGTGAAAAACTGTTTTTT. Full variable domain (outside the CDR3, taken from reference TRBV25-1 and TRBJ1-4): EADIYQTPRYLVIGTGKKITLECSQTMGHDKMYWYQQDPGMELHLIHYSYGVNSTEKGDLSSESTVSRIRTEHFPLTLESARPSHTSQYLCASSDRGEKLFFGSGTQLSVL.

The genes are TRBV14 and TRBJ2-5, with D unclear. The germline V and J ends were trimmed by 0 bases and 5 bases, with 16 bases remaining between them. CDR3 length: 16 residues. Germline CDR1 is SGHDN and CDR2 is FVKESK. CDR3 sequence: CASSQDSIYLKETQYF. The DNA of the CDR3 is TGTGCCAGCAGCCAAGATAGCATCTACCTGAAGGAGACCCAGTACTTC.

The sample holds many counts of this clonotype. The chain employs TRBV7-9 and TRBJ2-3, with a tentative D call TRBD2 (6 bases). V lost 5 bases and J lost 5, with 17 bases in between. CDR3 length equals 15 residues. Germline V gene data show CDR1 as SEHNR and CDR2 as FQNEAQ (reference sequence). The DNA for the CDR3 is TGTGCCAGCAGCGGTGGCGGGGTGTCAGGAGATACGCAGTATTTT. Its translation: CASSGGGVSGDTQYF.

V usage is TRBV6-2 or TRBV6-3 and J usage is TRBJ2-4; 7 bases agree with TRBD1. V lost 8 bases, J lost 6 bases, and 13 bases stayed unmatched. CDR3 length: 15 amino acids. CDR1 is MNHEY and CDR2 is SVGEGT in the germline V gene. This CDR3 reads CASSTYRGVGNIQYF. CDR3 bases: TGTGCCAGCTCGACTTACAGGGGAGTTGGAAACATTCAGTACTTC.

This clonotype was seen at least ten times. The chain uses TRBV7-2 and TRBJ1-4; the D gene is possibly TRBD1 (5 bases). The CDR3 contains 15 residues. V was pared by 5 bases and J by 7 bases, with 17 bases between. Germline-derived CDR1 and CDR2 are SGHTA and FQGNSA. The CDR3 is CASSPRPTQGEKLFF. The DNA for the CDR3 is TGTGCCAGCAGCCCCAGACCAACCCAGGGTGAAAAACTGTTTTTT.

This clonotype turned up a few times. V is TRBV20-1 and J is TRBJ1-1; D is ambiguous. Looked up from germline, CDR1 is DFQATT and CDR2 is SNEGSKA (reference sequence). Trimming left V 1 base short and J 3 bases short, with 6 bases between. This CDR3 contains 12 residues. CDR3 loop: CSARARDTEAFF. CDR3 DNA: TGCAGTGCTAGAGCTAGGGACACTGAAGCTTTCTTT.